Presented here are 8 T cell receptor beta chains from one specimen sequenced in a study of cytomegalovirus exposure and HLA in healthy donors. PCR amplification relied on 60 Vbeta primers (plus 13 Jbeta primers). TCRdb keeps only in-frame clones here, not all; method: immunoSEQ multiplex PCR. Here the sample spans some 67,000 clones, about three quarters being singletons. The material sequenced was PBMCs. The receptors stem from a man in his forties or fifties in good health and CMV-seronegative.

In its sample, this clone was seen a few times. The V and J genes are TRBV15 and TRBJ2-1; perhaps TRBD1 as D (6 bases). The ends were cut back, 0 bases at V and 5 bases at J, with 14 bases in the middle. This CDR3 has 16 residues. Germline lookup yields CDR1 LNHNV and CDR2 YYDKDF (reference sequence). The CDR3 region is CATSREGAPSDNEQFF. The CDR3 nucleotides are TGTGCCACCAGCAGAGAGGGGGCGCCGTCCGACAATGAGCAGTTCTTC.

The gene calls are TRBV6-4 and TRBJ2-3, with a weak D call TRBD1 (7 bases). Germline CDR1 reads MRHNA; CDR2 reads SNTAGT. The CDR3 is 14 residues long. The V end lost 8 bases, the J end lost 4 bases, and 16 bases lay between the germline ends. CDR3 sequence: CASSQGGEADTQYF. Here the CDR3 DNA reads TGTGCCAGCTCCCAGGGGGGCGAGGCAGATACGCAGTATTTT.

The chain joins TRBV7-9 to TRBJ2-1; 9 nucleotides agree with TRBD1. From germline, CDR1 is SEHNR and CDR2 FQNEAQ (reference sequence). V was clipped by 3 bases and J by 7 bases; unmatched bases: 10. This CDR3 is 16 amino acids long. This CDR3 is CASSFFPDRGRNEQFF. The CDR3 nucleotides are TGTGCCAGCAGCTTCTTCCCCGACAGGGGGAGGAATGAGCAGTTCTTC.

This chain uses TRBV6-4 with TRBJ1-6, with 8 bases fitting TRBD1. CDR3 length: 14 residues. Germline CDR1 reads MRHNA; CDR2 reads SNTAGT. J was trimmed by 5 bases and V by 3 bases; bases with no gene match: 0. CDR3 sequence reads: CASSEGQDNSPLHF. DNA for the CDR3: TGTGCCAGCAGTGAGGGACAGGATAATTCACCCCTCCACTTT.

The chain couples TRBV7-2 to TRBJ1-1; no clear D. The CDR3 extends over 15 amino acids. From germline, CDR1 is SGHTA and CDR2 FQGNSA. Deletions cut 5 bases from V and 2 bases from J, with 15 bases between. The chain's CDR3 is CASSQSGAYNTEAFF. CDR3 bases: TGTGCCAGCAGCCAGTCAGGTGCGTACAACACTGAAGCTTTCTTT. The entire variable domain, with the rest obtained from reference TRBV7-2 and TRBJ1-1, is as follows: GAGVSQSPSNKVTEKGKDVELRCDPISGHTALYWYRQSLGQGLEFLIYFQGNSAPDKSGLPSDRFSAERTGGSVSTLTIQRTQQEDSAVYLCASSQSGAYNTEAFFGQGTRLTVV.

This clone was detected only a few times. This chain joins TRBV21-1 and TRBJ2-7; TRBD1 is taken as the D call from the table, unchecked against the DNA. TRBV21-1 is a pseudogene. The CDR3 is 17 residues long. CDR3 in DNA: TGTGCCAGCAGCAAAGCGATGGCGACAGGGGAATCCTACGAGCAGTACTTC. Protein product: CASSKAMATGESYEQYF.

V gene TRBV7-7 combines with J gene TRBJ2-1; TRBD2 matches at 9 bases. The V gene end was trimmed by 5 bases and the J gene end by 0 bases; junction bases not matched to a gene: 2. Germline V CDR1 and CDR2: SSHAT, FNYEAQ (reference sequence). This CDR3 is 15 amino acids long. Written as DNA, the CDR3 is TGTGCCAGCAGCCGAGCGGGGGGCTCCTACAATGAGCAGTTCTTC. It is translated as CASSRAGGSYNEQFF.

This chain uses TRBV28 with TRBJ1-1; TRBD1 is a possible D gene (6 bases). V was pared by 5 bases and J by 6 bases, with 16 bases between. CDR3 length: 14 amino acids. Germline V lookup: CDR1 MDHEN, CDR2 SYDVKM. CDR3 in amino acids: CASSRMGGRPEAFF. The CDR3 region has the DNA TGTGCCAGCAGTCGGATGGGGGGGCGCCCTGAAGCTTTCTTT.